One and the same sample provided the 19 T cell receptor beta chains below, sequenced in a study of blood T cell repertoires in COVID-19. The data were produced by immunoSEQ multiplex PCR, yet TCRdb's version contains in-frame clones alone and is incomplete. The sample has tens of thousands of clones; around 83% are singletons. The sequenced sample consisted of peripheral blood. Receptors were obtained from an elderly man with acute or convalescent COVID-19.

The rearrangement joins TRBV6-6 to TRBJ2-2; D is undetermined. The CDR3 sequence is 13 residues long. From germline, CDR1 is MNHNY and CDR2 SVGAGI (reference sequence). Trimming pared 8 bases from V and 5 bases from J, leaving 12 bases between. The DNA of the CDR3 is TGTGCCAGCTCGGAGTTCCCTACCGGGGAGCTGTTTTTT. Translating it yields CASSEFPTGELFF.

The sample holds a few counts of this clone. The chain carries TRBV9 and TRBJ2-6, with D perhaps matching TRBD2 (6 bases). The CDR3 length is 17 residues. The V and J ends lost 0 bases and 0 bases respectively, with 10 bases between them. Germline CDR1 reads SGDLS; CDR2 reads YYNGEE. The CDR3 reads CASSVGTSNSGANVLTF. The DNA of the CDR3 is TGTGCCAGCAGCGTAGGAACTAGCAACTCTGGGGCCAACGTCCTGACTTTC.

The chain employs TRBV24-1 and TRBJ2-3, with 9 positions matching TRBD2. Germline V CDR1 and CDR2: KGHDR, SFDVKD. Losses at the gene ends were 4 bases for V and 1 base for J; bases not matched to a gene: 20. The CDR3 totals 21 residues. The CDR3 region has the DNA TGTGCCACCAGTGACTCGGCAGGGATTAGGGTAGCGGGGGAAGGCACAGATACGCAGTATTTT. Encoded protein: CATSDSAGIRVAGEGTDTQYF.

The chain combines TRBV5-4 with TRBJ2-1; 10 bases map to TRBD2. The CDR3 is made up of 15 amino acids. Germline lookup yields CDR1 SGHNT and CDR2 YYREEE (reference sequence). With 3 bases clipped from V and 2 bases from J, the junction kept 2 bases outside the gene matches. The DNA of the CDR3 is TGTGCCAGCAGCTCTACTAGCGGGACCTACAATGAGCAGTTCTTC. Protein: CASSSTSGTYNEQFF.

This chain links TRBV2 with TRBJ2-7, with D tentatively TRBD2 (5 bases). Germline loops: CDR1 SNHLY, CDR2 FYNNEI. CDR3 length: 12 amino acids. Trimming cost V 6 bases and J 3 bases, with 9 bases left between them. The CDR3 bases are TGTGCCAGCAGACACCGGGACTACGAGCAGTACTTC. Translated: CASRHRDYEQYF. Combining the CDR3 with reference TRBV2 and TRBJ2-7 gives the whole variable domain EPEVTQTPSHQVTQMGQEVILRCVPISNHLYFYWYRQILGQKVEFLVSFYNNEISEKSEIFDDQFSVERPDGSNFTLKIRSTKLEDSAMYFCASRHRDYEQYFGPGTRLTVT.

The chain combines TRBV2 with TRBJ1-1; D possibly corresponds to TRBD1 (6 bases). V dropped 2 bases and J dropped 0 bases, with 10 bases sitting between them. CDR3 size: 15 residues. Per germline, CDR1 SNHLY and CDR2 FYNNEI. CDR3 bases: TGTGCCAGCAGTGAAATCAGGGGCTTGAACACTGAAGCTTTCTTT. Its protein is CASSEIRGLNTEAFF.

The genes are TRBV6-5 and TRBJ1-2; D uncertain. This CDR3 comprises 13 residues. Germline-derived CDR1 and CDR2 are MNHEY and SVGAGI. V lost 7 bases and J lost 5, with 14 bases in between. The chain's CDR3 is CASNEGGRYGYTF. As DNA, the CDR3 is TGTGCCAGCAACGAGGGCGGGAGGTATGGCTACACCTTC.

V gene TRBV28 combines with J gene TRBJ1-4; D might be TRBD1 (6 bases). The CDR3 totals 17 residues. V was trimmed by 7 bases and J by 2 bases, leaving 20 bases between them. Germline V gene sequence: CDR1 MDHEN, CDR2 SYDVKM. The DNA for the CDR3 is TGTGCCAGCACCCCGGGGGGGGCTTCCGGCACTAATGAAAAACTGTTTTTT. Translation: CASTPGGASGTNEKLFF.

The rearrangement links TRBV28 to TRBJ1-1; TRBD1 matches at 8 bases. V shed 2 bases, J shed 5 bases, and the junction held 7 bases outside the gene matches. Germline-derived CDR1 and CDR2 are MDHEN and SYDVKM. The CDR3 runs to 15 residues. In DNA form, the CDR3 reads TGTGCCAGCAGTTTACGCAGGGGGCGCCGGACTGAAGCTTTCTTT. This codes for CASSLRRGRRTEAFF.

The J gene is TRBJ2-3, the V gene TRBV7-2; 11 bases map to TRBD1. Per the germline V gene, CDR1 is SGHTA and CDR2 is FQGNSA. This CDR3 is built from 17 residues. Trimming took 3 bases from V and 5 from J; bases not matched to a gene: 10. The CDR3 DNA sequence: TGTGCCAGCAGCTTTGGGACAGGGGGAAAGGGATTAGATACGCAGTATTTT. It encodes CASSFGTGGKGLDTQYF.

The DNA for the CDR3 is TGTGCCAGCAGCTTAGGGTACAGACCGTCAGGCAATCAGCCCCAGCATTTT. It codes for CASSLGYRPSGNQPQHF. The chain uses TRBV11-3 and TRBJ1-5; D gene uncertain. Trimming removed 1 base at V and 2 bases at J, with 15 bases between. The CDR3 is made up of 17 amino acids. CDR1 is SGHNT and CDR2 is YENEEA in the germline V gene.

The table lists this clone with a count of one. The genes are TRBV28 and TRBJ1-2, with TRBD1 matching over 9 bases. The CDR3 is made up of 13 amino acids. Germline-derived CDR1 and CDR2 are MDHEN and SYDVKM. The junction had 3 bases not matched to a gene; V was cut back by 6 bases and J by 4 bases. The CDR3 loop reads CASSGQGIYGYTF. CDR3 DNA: TGTGCCAGCAGCGGACAGGGGATCTATGGCTACACCTTC.

CDR3 in DNA: TGTGCCAGCAGTTACGTACAGGATACCTCCTACGAGCAGTACTTC. Its translation is CASSYVQDTSYEQYF. V and J are TRBV6-2 or TRBV6-3 and TRBJ2-7; D may be TRBD1 (5 bases). Trimming took off 2 bases at V and 0 bases at J, with 11 bases between the two ends. CDR1 MNHEY and CDR2 SVGEGT come from the germline V gene. The CDR3 is made up of 15 amino acids.

CDR3 nucleotides: TGCGCCAGCAGTGAGTCTAGAAAAGGGGATTATGGCTACACCTTC. Its translation is CASSESRKGDYGYTF. This chain joins TRBV10-1 and TRBJ1-2, with D possibly TRBD1 on 5 matching bases. This CDR3 spans 15 amino acids. Germline V gene lookup returns CDR1 WNHNN and CDR2 SYGVQD (reference sequence). Trimming pared 0 bases from V and 5 bases from J, leaving 13 bases between.

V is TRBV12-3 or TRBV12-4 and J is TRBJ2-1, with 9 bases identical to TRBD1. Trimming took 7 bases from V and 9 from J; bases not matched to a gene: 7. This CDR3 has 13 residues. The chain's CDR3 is CASMNRGLGEQFF. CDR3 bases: TGTGCCAGCATGAACAGGGGGCTTGGTGAGCAGTTCTTC.

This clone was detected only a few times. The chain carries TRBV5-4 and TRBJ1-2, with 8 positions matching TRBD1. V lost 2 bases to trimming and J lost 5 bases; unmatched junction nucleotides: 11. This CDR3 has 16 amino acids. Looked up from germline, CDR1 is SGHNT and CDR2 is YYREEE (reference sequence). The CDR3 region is CASSLPAQGAGYGYTF. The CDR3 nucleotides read TGTGCCAGCAGCTTACCCGCCCAGGGGGCAGGGTATGGCTACACCTTC.

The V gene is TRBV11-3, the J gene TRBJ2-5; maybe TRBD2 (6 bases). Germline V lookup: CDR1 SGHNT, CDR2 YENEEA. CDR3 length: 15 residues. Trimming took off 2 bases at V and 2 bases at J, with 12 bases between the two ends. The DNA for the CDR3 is TGTGCCAGCAGCTTAATTAGCGGCCGACAAGAGACCCAGTACTTC. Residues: CASSLISGRQETQYF.

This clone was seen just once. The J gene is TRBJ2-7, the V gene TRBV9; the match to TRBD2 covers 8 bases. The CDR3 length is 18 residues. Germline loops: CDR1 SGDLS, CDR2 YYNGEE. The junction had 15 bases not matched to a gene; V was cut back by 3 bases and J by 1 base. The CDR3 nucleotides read TGTGCCAGCAGCGCGCACCCCGGGGCTAGCGGGCCTTCCTACGAGCAGTACTTC. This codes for CASSAHPGASGPSYEQYF.

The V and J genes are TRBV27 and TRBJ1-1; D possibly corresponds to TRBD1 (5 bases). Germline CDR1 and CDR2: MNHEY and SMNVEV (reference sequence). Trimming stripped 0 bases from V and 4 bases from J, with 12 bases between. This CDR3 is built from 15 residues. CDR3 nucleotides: TGTGCCAGCAGTTTATCACCGGGAGGGGTCACTGAAGCTTTCTTT. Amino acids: CASSLSPGGVTEAFF.